This T cell receptor beta chain derives from a study of T cells in Graves' hyperthyroidism and ophthalmopathy. Researchers defined stable Graves' hyperthyroidism as no ophthalmopathy progression within 18 months. This clonotype has a count of ten or more. Germline trimming cut 0 bases from V and 1 base from J; bases unmatched to any gene: 5. The CDR3 is 16 amino acids. Germline V gene lookup returns CDR1 KGHSH and CDR2 LQKENI. Amplified TCR beta CDR3 regions derived from RNA transcripts. TCR CDR3 regions were first amplified by RT-PCR with HTBI primers. TCRdb called the multiplex PCR reads again in MiXCR, with one record for every CDR3 protein. The sample includes approximately 710,000 distinct CDR3 sequences, 17% seen only once; the top ten take around 15%.

Sequencing used blood. The clonotype originates from a man between 45 and 60 years old with Graves' hyperthyroidism. V usage is TRBV18 and J usage is TRBJ1-1, with 7 bases identical to TRBD1. CDR3 protein: CASSPPLTGTNTEAFF. In DNA, the CDR3 is TGTGCCAGCTCACCACCCTTGACAGGGACGAACACTGAAGCTTTCTTT.